Sequencing of this T cell receptor (beta chain) was carried out in a study of blood T cell repertoires in COVID-19. About the study: PBMCs, B-cell-depleted T cells, or T cells provided the cDNA or gDNA that made up the material.

Sequencing used immunoSEQ multiplex PCR; TCRdb keeps in-frame clones, though not all of them. The sample includes about 280,000 clones, roughly 90% of them seen just once. The sample was peripheral blood. The sequence was collected from a woman between 35 and 50 years old who had recovered from COVID-19.

CDR3 residues: CASKEAGTDYEQYF. The CDR3, as DNA: TGCGCCAGCAAGGAAGCCGGGACAGACTACGAGCAGTACTTC. The chain uses TRBV5-1 and TRBJ2-7, with TRBD1 matching 7 bases. This CDR3 region has 14 residues. The V and J ends lost 6 bases and 3 bases, in that order; junction bases with no gene match: 9. Germline-derived CDR1 and CDR2 are SGHRS and YFSETQ.